This T cell receptor beta chain is from a study of early T cells in non-severe SARS-CoV-2 infection. Study context: From unsorted whole blood, bulk RNA was sequenced, and the chains remained unpaired.

This clonotype was seen only a few times. The antigen remains undetermined. Individual cDNA molecules carried attached unique molecular identifiers. From the 5' RACE reads, TCRdb called clonotypes with MiXCR, one entry per CDR3 protein. The sample includes more than 80,000 distinct CDR3 sequences, under 15% of them seen just once. The V end lost 10 bases, the J end lost 6 bases, and 18 bases lay between the germline ends. Germline V CDR1 and CDR2: MNHNS, SASEGT. CDR3 length: 14 amino acids. Points from the study as a whole: Anti-spike CD8 specificities were favored by VDJdb matching, whose results missed private and CD4 specificities.

This chain uses TRBV6-1 with TRBJ1-4; perhaps TRBD1 as D (6 bases). This TCR was sampled from an adult who was a healthcare worker with PCR-confirmed SARS-CoV-2 infection or an uninfected control (not recorded which). The material sequenced was whole blood. The CDR3 is CATIQTGVYEKLFF. As DNA, the CDR3 is TGTGCCACCATACAGACAGGTGTCTATGAAAAACTGTTTTTT.